What follows describes a single T cell receptor (beta chain). The target antigen is unknown. 60 Vbeta and 13 Jbeta primers were used in PCR. The data were produced by immunoSEQ multiplex PCR, yet TCRdb's version contains in-frame clones alone and is incomplete. The profile covers some 85,000 clones, with 70% to 85% appearing a single time and 2.1% taken by the ten largest. This specimen belongs to a study of cytomegalovirus exposure and HLA in healthy donors. Study findings and constraints: Clonal expansion, a later analysis showed, was greater in HLA-associated TCR beta chains than in equally common others.

Germline V gene sequence: CDR1 SGHVS, CDR2 FNYEAQ. The CDR3 has 15 amino acids. The V end was cut by 2 bases, the J end by 2 bases, with 13 bases between. The genes are TRBV7-6 and TRBJ2-7; the D gene is possibly TRBD2 (7 bases). This TCR was recovered from a man aged 18-30 years in good health and CMV-seronegative. Input material: PBMCs. CDR3 protein: CASSLRGGEAYEQYF. The CDR3 DNA follows: TGTGCCAGCAGCTTAAGGGGGGGCGAGGCCTACGAGCAGTACTTC. Variable domain in full (rest from reference TRBV7-6 and TRBJ2-7): GAGVSQSPRYKVTKRGQDVALRCDPISGHVSLYWYRQALGQGPEFLTYFNYEAQQDKSGLPNDRFSAERPEGSISTLTIQRTEQRDSAMYRCASSLRGGEAYEQYFGPGTRLTVT.